This T cell receptor beta chain was sequenced in a study of monozygotic twins with inflammatory bowel disease (dated by TCRdb to the late 2010s). With regard to the full study: The complete study included roughly 30 monozygotic twin pairs: 19 IBD-discordant Danish pairs and nine German pairs, of which four were IBD-concordant and five were IBD-discordant. Each individual had, on average, about 151 000 unique TCRalpha sequences and 181 000 unique TCRbeta sequences available for analysis. The search for disease-associated traits relied mainly on comparing, within discordant pairs, IBD patients with their genetically identical healthy co-twins.

With regard to this clonotype: Its antigen remains unidentified.

General findings and caveats noted by the study authors: IBD patients shared fewer clonotypes with other individuals than healthy twins did, most markedly in patients showing signs of disease activity. No single strong signal or clonotype linked to IBD turned up in the results, so the idea that one exists was not supported. Differing immunosuppressive treatments among patients may have added background noise and inter-individual variability to the repertoires. TCRbeta repertoire diversity, by inverse Simpson index, was decreased in IBD patients compared with their healthy co-twins. The analysis was unable to tell apart different T cell subtypes. Repertoire similarity did not differ between concordant and discordant twins, which could be due to limited statistical power.

The library was generated by 5' RACE. The input for every TCR library was around 3,600 ng of total RNA. For each sample, cDNA was synthesized in eight separate reactions using SMARTScribe reverse transcriptase. During cDNA synthesis, unique molecular identifiers containing a 6-nucleotide sample barcode were introduced by template switching. TCRalpha and TCRbeta cDNA was amplified in two nested PCRs of about 17 and 10 cycles, and bead purification was carried out after each PCR. Before amplification, the cDNA was both treated with uracil DNA-glycosylase and purified with the QIAquick PCR purification kit. The second PCR added Illumina TruSeq-compatible adapters along with sample-specific barcodes. Library quality and concentration were assessed using TapeStation and Qubit, and approximately 5 ng of each library was pooled. Sequencing of pooled libraries was carried out on an Illumina HiSeq2500 single-index Rapid Run using 2 x 100 bp reads and custom sequencing primers. The published analysis was carried out like this. MiGEC version 1.2.6 was used for UMI-based consensus assembly to correct PCR and sequencing errors. MiXCR version 2.1.1 was used for V(D)J alignment, clonotype assembly and CDR3 extraction. Normalisation of gene usage, clonotype sharing and MAIT/NKT TCR abundance was achieved by analysing the top 1000, 10 000 and 20 000 clonotypes per sample. Diversity was computed as the inverse Simpson index with the vegan R package after downsampling to 27 000 UMIs. Paired Mann-Whitney U tests on discordant twin pairs were used, with Benjamini-Hochberg multiple-testing correction. After the reads were reprocessed by TCRdb, one entry was made per CDR3 protein sequence, with no DNA. It is TCRdb's table, rather than the study itself, that gives the V and J calls and clone size. This sample's clone table shows 400,000 to 500,000 distinct CDR3 sequences. The leading ten clones occupy more than 2% of the sample.

A roughly 2.6 ml peripheral blood sample was drawn into PAXgene tubes per donor and stored at -80°C. Without any T cell sorting, total RNA was extracted from whole blood using the PAXgene blood miRNA kit on an automated QIAcube. Peripheral blood from monozygotic twin pairs, either concordant or discordant for inflammatory bowel disease, underwent deep TCRalpha and TCRbeta repertoire profiling that used unique molecular barcoding. Smoking habits were recorded for all twin pairs, and each individual was classified as a current, former or never smoker. This receptor was taken from a human donor with ulcerative colitis or Crohn's disease, or a healthy co-twin of an affected twin (not recorded which). The sequenced sample was blood.

The CDR3 region has the sequence CASSGGTPRSSYNEQFF. Here the chain combines TRBV5-5 and TRBJ2-1; as DNA is missing, the TRBD2 call by TCRdb cannot be tested. The CDR3 spans 17 residues, from the cysteine through the phenylalanine. No DNA sequence is on record. The germline V gene (reference sequence) provides CDR1 SGHKS and CDR2 YYEKEE.